The T cell receptor (beta chain) under discussion was sequenced for a study of CXCR3-negative and CXCR3-positive naive CD8 T cells. Notes on the study in general: For CXCR3-positive naive cells, TRB CDR3s were more hydrophobic than those of CXCR3-negative naive cells. Diversity proved comparably high across both naive subsets and much lower in memory CD8+ cells. Naive CXCR3-positive and CXCR3-negative cells shared TRBV-TRBJ usage; memory cells diverged.

In triplicate, each CD8+ T cell subset was sorted at under 350,000 cells per replicate. Of note for this clonotype: Its antigen remains unidentified.

Libraries were UMI-labeled 5' RACE TRB cDNA. TCRdb reprocessed the 5' RACE reads, keeping one entry per CDR3 protein, no DNA. The listing contains some 140,000 distinct CDR3 sequences. Germline CDR1 is SGHKS and CDR2 is YYEKEE (reference sequence). The CDR3 has 14 amino acids. The sequence was obtained from a human donor in good health. Some clones in this sample may be carry-over from other donors' samples. The gene calls are TRBV5-5 and TRBJ2-3; the TCRdb call, TRBD1, lacks DNA for checking. Sample: naive CXCR3+ CD8+ T cells from blood. Subset meaning: CD45RO-CCR7+CD27+CD95- naive CD8+ T cells expressing CXCR3 (TNR3+). The CDR3 region is CASSPGHGADTQYF.